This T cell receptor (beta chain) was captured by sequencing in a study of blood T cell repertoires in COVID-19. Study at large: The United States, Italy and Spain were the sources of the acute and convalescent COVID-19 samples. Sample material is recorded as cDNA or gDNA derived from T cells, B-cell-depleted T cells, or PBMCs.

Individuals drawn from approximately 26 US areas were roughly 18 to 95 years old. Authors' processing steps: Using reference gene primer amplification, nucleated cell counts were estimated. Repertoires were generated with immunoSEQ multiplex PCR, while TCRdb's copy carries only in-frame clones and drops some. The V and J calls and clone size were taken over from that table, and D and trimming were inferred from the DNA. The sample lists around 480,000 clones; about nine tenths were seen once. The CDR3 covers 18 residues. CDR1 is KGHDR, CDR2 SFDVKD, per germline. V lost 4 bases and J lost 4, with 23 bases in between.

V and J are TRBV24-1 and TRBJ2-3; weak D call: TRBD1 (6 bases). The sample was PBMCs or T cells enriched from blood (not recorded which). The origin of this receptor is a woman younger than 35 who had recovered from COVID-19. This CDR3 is CATSEVMGAGLGSDTQYF. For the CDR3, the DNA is TGTGCCACCAGTGAAGTAATGGGGGCAGGGTTGGGATCAGATACGCAGTATTTT.